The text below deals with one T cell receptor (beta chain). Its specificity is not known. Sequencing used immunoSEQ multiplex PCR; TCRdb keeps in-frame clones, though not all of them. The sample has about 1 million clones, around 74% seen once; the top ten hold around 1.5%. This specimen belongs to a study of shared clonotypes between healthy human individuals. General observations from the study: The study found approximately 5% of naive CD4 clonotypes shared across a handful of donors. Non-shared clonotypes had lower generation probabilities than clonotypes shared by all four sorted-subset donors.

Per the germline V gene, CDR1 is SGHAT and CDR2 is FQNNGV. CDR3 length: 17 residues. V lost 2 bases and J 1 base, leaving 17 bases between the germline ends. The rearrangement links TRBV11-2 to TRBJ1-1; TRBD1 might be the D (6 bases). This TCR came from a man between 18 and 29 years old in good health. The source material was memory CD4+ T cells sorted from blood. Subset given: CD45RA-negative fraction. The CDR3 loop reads CASSLRDTSQKNTEAFF. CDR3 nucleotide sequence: TGTGCCAGCAGCTTAAGGGACACCTCTCAGAAGAACACTGAAGCTTTCTTT.